The rows below give T cell receptor beta chains drawn from one sample of a study of T cell responses to AZD1222 COVID-19 vaccine. Clones were read by immunoSEQ multiplex PCR, and TCRdb kept only the in-frame ones, dropping some. Here the sample spans about 140,000 clones, roughly 90% being singletons. This specimen was peripheral blood, taken on day 0 of AZD1222 vaccination. The receptor source for this set is an adult in good health. Both conserved end residues are trimmed from each CDR3. Rows may omit the clone size; those that give it use once, few, many or a size class.

TRBV6-5 | . | ASRDRGLGNTEAF
TRBV5-5 | . | ASSLAPTGVQETQY
TRBV6-5 | . | ASSGGDNEQF
TRBV24-1 | . | ATQDGYNEQF
TRBV28 | . | ASVRTGNTEAF
TRBV29-1 | . | SVEEGQGAGELF
TRBV18 | . | ASSPTLQETQY
TRBV27 | . | ASSLGGNTEAF
TRBV4-1 | . | ASSPYWDSQGYEQY
TRBV27 | once | ASSSGWMGNQPQH
TRBV4-2 | . | ASSQGGRLNEKLF
TRBV6-1 | once | ASSDGLAGGF
TRBV7-9 | . | ASSLDQSNEQF
TRBV29-1 | . | SVEGSGVYNEQF
TRBV7-9 | . | ASSAWDTSYNEQF
TRBV3-1/TRBV3-2 | . | ASSQVGVDTEAF
TRBV19 | . | ASSRTGIYGYT
TRBV28 | . | ASSSSQADSSNYGYT